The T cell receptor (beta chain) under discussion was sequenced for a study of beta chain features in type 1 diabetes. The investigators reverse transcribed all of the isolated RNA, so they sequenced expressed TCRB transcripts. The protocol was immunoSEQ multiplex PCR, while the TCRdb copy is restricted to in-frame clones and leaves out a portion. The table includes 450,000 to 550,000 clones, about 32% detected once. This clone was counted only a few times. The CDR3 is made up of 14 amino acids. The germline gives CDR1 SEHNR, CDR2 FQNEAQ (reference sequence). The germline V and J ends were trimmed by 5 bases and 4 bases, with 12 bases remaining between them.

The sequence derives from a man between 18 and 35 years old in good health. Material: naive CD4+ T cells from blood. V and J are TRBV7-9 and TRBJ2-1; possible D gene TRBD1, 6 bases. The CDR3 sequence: CASSRDTLYNEQFF. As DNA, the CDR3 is TGTGCCAGCAGCAGGGACACCCTGTACAATGAGCAGTTCTTC.